The sample holds a few counts of the clone carrying this TCR beta chain. One entry per CDR3 protein results from TCRdb running MiXCR on the RT-PCR reads. The sample shows about 680,000 distinct CDR3 sequences, approximately 15% of them seen only once. Trimming cost V 5 bases and J 3 bases; bases outside gene matches: 7. There are 14 residues in the CDR3. Germline assignment: CDR1 SGHTA and CDR2 FQGNSA. The sequence derives from a female donor in good health, serving as a healthy control. Input material: memory CD4+ T cells from blood. This chain links TRBV7-2 with TRBJ2-7; 7 bases agree with TRBD2. CDR3 sequence: CASSRARGVYEQYF. The CDR3 nucleotides read TGTGCCAGCAGCCGCGCCCGGGGGGTCTACGAGCAGTACTTC. The full variable domain, in which reference TRBV7-2 and TRBJ2-7 provide the parts outside the CDR3, is GAGVSQSPSNKVTEKGKDVELRCDPISGHTALYWYRQSLGQGLEFLIYFQGNSAPDKSGLPSDRFSAERTGGSVSTLTIQRTQQEDSAVYLCASSRARGVYEQYFGPGTRLTVT.